This T cell receptor beta chain was recorded in a study of identifying expanded T cells in peripheral blood. Study results and caveats: Variance in clone template counts between roughly 2-week samples significantly increased with total template count across all healthy donors.

On this clone: The antigen remains unidentified. Other DNA sequences from this sample encode an identical CDR3 as well.

TCRdb keeps only in-frame clones here, not all; method: immunoSEQ multiplex PCR. This sample carries about 63,000 clones, about 80% of them seen once, and the ten largest clones take roughly 19%. Losses at the gene ends were 3 bases for V and 1 base for J; bases not matched to a gene: 0. CDR1 is LNHNV and CDR2 is YYDKDF in the germline V gene (reference sequence). CDR3 size: 14 residues. Sample: blood. The rearrangement joins TRBV15 to TRBJ2-5; TRBD1 matches at 9 bases. This sequence was found in a person aged 18 to 75 in good health. The CDR3 region has the DNA TGTGCCACCAGCAGGGACAGGGGCCAAGAGACCCAGTACTTC. This codes for CATSRDRGQETQYF.